The 21 T cell receptor beta chains given below trace back to one sample, sequenced in a study of T cell responses to AZD1222 COVID-19 vaccine. Sequencing was performed with immunoSEQ multiplex PCR; in TCRdb, only in-frame clones are kept and a portion is missing. Of roughly 120,000 clones in the sample, under 85% were seen once. The sequenced sample was peripheral blood, obtained on day 0 of AZD1222 vaccination. These TCRs come from an adult in good health.

This clone appeared a single time. The chain is built from TRBV27 and TRBJ2-7; the D gene is possibly TRBD1 (5 bases). The CDR3 runs to 13 residues. The V gene's germline CDR1 is MNHEY and CDR2 SMNVEV (reference sequence). Trimming pared 5 bases from V and 7 bases from J, leaving 15 bases between. The CDR3 DNA is TGTGCCAGCAGTCTGTGGGGCCGCCTTGAGCAGTACTTC. It yields the protein CASSLWGRLEQYF.

The rearrangement uses TRBV7-8 and TRBJ1-4; a weak D match, TRBD1 (5 bases). The CDR3 covers 14 residues. Trimming stripped 6 bases from V and 7 bases from J, with 15 bases between. CDR1 is SGHVS and CDR2 is FQNEAQ in the germline V gene. CDR3 sequence: CASRMGVLGEKLFF. The DNA for the CDR3 is TGTGCCAGCAGGATGGGGGTGCTGGGTGAAAAACTGTTTTTT.

The CDR3 reads CASSPYGVNNSPLHF. Written as DNA, the CDR3 is TGTGCCAGCTCACCTTATGGGGTAAACAATTCACCCCTCCACTTT. V gene TRBV18 combines with J gene TRBJ1-6; D gene ambiguous. V shed 3 bases and J shed 7 bases, with 13 bases lying between them. Germline V gene lookup returns CDR1 KGHSH and CDR2 LQKENI. The CDR3 sequence is 15 residues long.

This clone was detected only once. The chain combines TRBV20-1 with TRBJ1-2, with D unclear. V was pared by 6 bases and J by 10 bases, with 9 bases between. CDR1 DFQATT and CDR2 SNEGSKA come from the germline V gene (reference sequence). The CDR3 has 9 residues. The CDR3 protein is CSAPTSYTF. The DNA for the CDR3 is TGCAGTGCCCCGACCTCCTACACCTTC.

In regard to this clone: At one end the junction does not follow the germline gene, possibly because of a read error. The CDR3 loop reads CASSQEPLTGLNTEAFF. The DNA of the CDR3 is TGCGCCAGCAGCCAAGAACCGTTGACAGGGTTGAATACTGAAGCTTTCTTT. V gene TRBV4-1 combines with J gene TRBJ1-1; the match to TRBD1 covers 7 bases. This CDR3 has 17 residues. Germline CDR1 and CDR2: MGHRA and YSYEKL.

The gene calls are TRBV6-5 and TRBJ1-1; TRBD1 might be the D (5 bases). The length of the CDR3 is 14 residues. Trimming removed 6 bases from V and 5 bases from J, with 16 bases in between. CDR1 and CDR2 (germline): MNHEY, SVGAGI. In nucleotides, the CDR3 is TGTGCCAGCAGCCTAGGGGCAGGGCAGACTGAAGCTTTCTTT. Protein sequence: CASSLGAGQTEAFF.

The chain employs TRBV7-9 and TRBJ1-3, with TRBD1 as a possible D gene (6 bases). V gave up 1 base and J gave up 1 base, with 8 bases separating them. This CDR3 is 15 amino acids long. The germline CDR1 and CDR2 sequences are SEHNR and FQNEAQ (reference sequence). Here the CDR3 DNA reads TGTGCCAGCAGCTTAGGCGGGACATCTGGAAACACCATATATTTT. Amino acid sequence: CASSLGGTSGNTIYF.

J is TRBJ1-6 and V is TRBV28; a possible D gene is TRBD1 (6 bases). The V gene lost 3 bases and the J gene lost 9 bases, with 12 bases spanning the gap. The CDR3 has 14 amino acids. Germline V CDR1 and CDR2: MDHEN, SYDVKM. CDR3 DNA sequence: TGTGCCAGCAGTTTTGGGACCAGGGGTTCACCCCTCCACTTT. It specifies CASSFGTRGSPLHF. Together with reference TRBV28 and TRBJ1-6, the CDR3 gives the full variable domain: DVKVTQSSRYLVKRTGEKVFLECVQDMDHENMFWYRQDPGLGLRLIYFSYDVKMKEKGDIPEGYSVSREKKERFSLILESASTNQTSMYLCASSFGTRGSPLHFGNGTRLTVT.

This chain links TRBV28 with TRBJ1-5, with D hard to call. V was cut by 6 bases and J by 9 bases, with 9 bases left in between. The CDR3 has 11 amino acids. CDR1 is MDHEN and CDR2 is SYDVKM in the germline V gene. This CDR3 is CASSPGRPQHF. The CDR3 coding sequence is TGTGCCAGCAGCCCTGGGAGGCCCCAGCATTTT.

This CDR3 reads CASSLGAPRGSGNTIYF. DNA of the CDR3: TGCGCCAGCAGCTTGGGGGCCCCCAGGGGGTCTGGAAACACCATATATTTT. The chain employs TRBV5-1 and TRBJ1-3, with 7 bases lining up with TRBD1. This CDR3 region has 17 residues. Germline CDR1 reads SGHRS; CDR2 reads YFSETQ. Trimming cost V 0 bases and J 1 base; bases outside gene matches: 7.

The gene calls are TRBV4-1 and TRBJ2-7; D may be TRBD1 (6 bases). V was pared by 0 bases and J by 2 bases, with 17 bases between. The germline CDR1 and CDR2 sequences are MGHRA and YSYEKL. The CDR3 runs 17 residues. CDR3 sequence (DNA): TGCGCCAGCAGCCAAGATTTTCCCGGACAGCCGGCCTACGAGCAGTACTTC. Its translation is CASSQDFPGQPAYEQYF.

The genes are TRBV21-1 and TRBJ1-4; the table's TRBD1 call for D was not verified on the DNA. TRBV21-1 is classified as a pseudogene. This CDR3 region has 13 residues. The CDR3 is CASSWTGREKLFF. The CDR3 coding sequence is TGTGCCAGCTCCTGGACAGGGAGAGAAAAACTGTTTTTT.

This clone was observed a handful of times. This CDR3 reads CASSPRLTDTQYF. The CDR3 bases are TGTGCCAGCAGCCCCAGACTCACAGATACGCAGTATTTT. The chain combines TRBV12-3 or TRBV12-4 with TRBJ2-3; D is unresolved. V was shortened by 6 bases and J by 2 bases, with 9 bases between the two germline ends. The CDR3 loop spans 13 amino acids.

This chain links TRBV9 with TRBJ2-7, with a tentative D call TRBD1 (5 bases). Germline CDR1 is SGDLS and CDR2 is YYNGEE. The CDR3 extends over 13 amino acids. V was shortened by 0 bases and J by 6 bases, with 10 bases between the two germline ends. The CDR3 loop reads CASSVVAQGEQYF. The CDR3 bases are TGTGCCAGCAGCGTAGTGGCGCAGGGCGAGCAGTACTTC. Full variable domain (rest looked up from reference TRBV9 and TRBJ2-7): DSGVTQTPKHLITATGQRVTLRCSPRSGDLSVYWYQQSLDQGLQFLIQYYNGEERAKGNILERFSAQQFPDLHSELNLSSLELGDSALYFCASSVVAQGEQYFGPGTRLTVT.

The V gene is TRBV27, the J gene TRBJ1-1, with 8 bases lining up with TRBD1. This CDR3 is built from 15 residues. The V gene's germline CDR1 is MNHEY and CDR2 SMNVEV (reference sequence). V was clipped by 6 bases and J by 0 bases; unmatched bases: 6. For the CDR3, the DNA is TGTGCCAGCAGCAGCGCACAGGGGGTGAACACTGAAGCTTTCTTT. Amino acid sequence: CASSSAQGVNTEAFF.

CDR3 protein: CASSPGQGPGEQYF. The DNA of the CDR3 is TGTGCCAGCTCTCCGGGACAGGGGCCTGGCGAGCAGTACTTC. This sequence joins TRBV6-5 and TRBJ2-7; 10 nucleotides agree with TRBD1. The CDR3 loop spans 14 amino acids. Germline trimming cut 8 bases from V and 6 bases from J; bases unmatched to any gene: 10. Per germline, CDR1 MNHEY and CDR2 SVGAGI.

This chain links TRBV27 with TRBJ2-7, with D perhaps assigned TRBD1 or TRBD2 (6 bases each). Germline V gene sequence: CDR1 MNHEY, CDR2 SMNVEV (reference sequence). This CDR3 is built from 13 residues. Trimming shortened V by 3 bases and J by 4 bases, and 10 bases separated the two germline ends. The CDR3 nucleotides read TGTGCCAGCAGTTTTCGAGGGGGGTACGAGCAGTACTTC. This gives the protein CASSFRGGYEQYF.

For this clone: The sample holds other DNA sequences that translate to the same CDR3. The chain is built from TRBV7-2 and TRBJ2-3; no clear D gene. Trimming stripped 2 bases from V and 6 bases from J, with 6 bases between. CDR1 and CDR2 from the germline V gene are SGHTA and FQGNSA. This CDR3 contains 12 residues. CDR3 sequence reads: CASSLKADTQYF. Written as DNA, the CDR3 is TGTGCCAGCAGCTTAAAGGCTGATACGCAGTATTTT.

The chain has TRBV5-1 and TRBJ2-3; D gene uncertain. The ends were cut back, 0 bases at V and 6 bases at J, with 11 bases in the middle. Germline V gene lookup returns CDR1 SGHRS and CDR2 YFSETQ. The CDR3 sequence is 14 residues long. The DNA of the CDR3 is TGCGCCAGCAGCTTGGAAGTGGGTGCGGATACGCAGTATTTT. It is translated as CASSLEVGADTQYF. The full variable domain, rest sourced from reference TRBV5-1 and TRBJ2-3, is KAGVTQTPRYLIKTRGQQVTLSCSPISGHRSVSWYQQTPGQGLQFLFEYFSETQRNKGNFPGRFSGRQFSNSRSEMNVSTLELGDSALYLCASSLEVGADTQYFGPGTRLTVL.

V usage is TRBV4-1 and J usage is TRBJ1-5; 11 positions match TRBD1. J gave up 7 bases and V 4 bases, and 9 bases lay outside the gene matches. From germline, CDR1 is MGHRA and CDR2 YSYEKL. The length of the CDR3 is 16 residues. The CDR3 region is CASSPQDRGREQPQHF. The CDR3 bases are TGCGCCAGCAGCCCACAGGACAGGGGGCGGGAACAGCCCCAGCATTTT.

The chain recombines TRBV6-1 with TRBJ2-5, with D possibly being TRBD1 (7 bases). Germline-derived CDR1 and CDR2 are MNHNS and SASEGT. The V and J ends lost 2 bases and 6 bases respectively, with 16 bases between them. This CDR3 is 15 amino acids long. Written as DNA, the CDR3 is TGTGCCAGCAGTGAAATGGAGGGGGCGATAAAGACCCAGTACTTC. Protein: CASSEMEGAIKTQYF.